The 14 T cell receptor beta chains reported below all come from one sample, sequenced in a study of blood T cell repertoires in COVID-19. Sequencing was performed with immunoSEQ multiplex PCR; in TCRdb, only in-frame clones are kept and a portion is missing. The data contain a few hundred thousand clones, around 90% of them singletons. The sequenced material came from peripheral blood. These receptor sequences come from a man between 35 and 55 years old with acute or convalescent COVID-19.

CDR3 amino acids: CASSPEGGNYGYTF. DNA for the CDR3: TGCGCCAGCAGCCCGGAGGGGGGGAACTATGGCTACACCTTC. The gene calls are TRBV5-1 and TRBJ1-2; D is perhaps TRBD1 (6 bases). From germline, CDR1 is SGHRS and CDR2 YFSETQ. V lost 4 bases, J lost 2 bases, and 12 bases lay in between. The CDR3 covers 14 residues.

The chain recombines TRBV27 with TRBJ2-7, with D perhaps TRBD2 (6 bases). The V end was cut by 0 bases, the J end by 4 bases, with 13 bases between. CDR3 length: 15 amino acids. Germline loops: CDR1 MNHEY, CDR2 SMNVEV (reference sequence). For the CDR3, the DNA is TGTGCCAGCAGTTTATCTTGGGGAGGAGGTTACGAGCAGTACTTC. Translation gives CASSLSWGGGYEQYF.

The rearrangement joins TRBV15 to TRBJ2-1, with TRBD1 matching 9 bases. The CDR3 sequence is 16 residues long. Germline V gene sequence: CDR1 LNHNV, CDR2 YYDKDF (reference sequence). V lost 5 bases and J lost 3; bases outside the gene matches: 8. The CDR3 DNA reads TGTGCCACCAGCGTCCGGGACAGGGACGTCTACAATGAGCAGTTCTTC. This encodes CATSVRDRDVYNEQFF.

The chain is built from TRBV6-6 and TRBJ1-2, with TRBD1 as a possible D gene (6 bases). This CDR3 has 15 residues. The V and J ends lost 4 bases and 4 bases respectively, with 16 bases between them. Germline V CDR1 and CDR2: MNHNY, SVGAGI (reference sequence). For the CDR3, the DNA is TGTGCCAGCAGTTCCCGAGGGGGGGATGTCTATGGCTACACCTTC. Its protein product is CASSSRGGDVYGYTF.

This chain connects TRBV5-1 to TRBJ2-5; D remains ambiguous. In germline, CDR1 is SGHRS, CDR2 YFSETQ. V shed 4 bases and J shed 0 bases, with 10 bases lying between them. The CDR3 length is 14 residues. CDR3 in amino acids: CASSPGTDQETQYF. Here the CDR3 DNA reads TGCGCCAGCAGCCCCGGAACAGACCAAGAGACCCAGTACTTC. Using reference TRBV5-1 and TRBJ2-5 for the parts outside the CDR3, the full variable domain is KAGVTQTPRYLIKTRGQQVTLSCSPISGHRSVSWYQQTPGQGLQFLFEYFSETQRNKGNFPGRFSGRQFSNSRSEMNVSTLELGDSALYLCASSPGTDQETQYFGPGTRLLVL.

In this sample, this clone turned up once. Distinct nucleotide sequences in the sample also encode this CDR3. The rearrangement links TRBV11-1 to TRBJ2-7; D gene ambiguous. The V end lost 1 base, the J end lost 0 bases, and 4 bases lay between the germline ends. CDR3 size: 13 residues. CDR1 SGHAT and CDR2 FQDESV come from the germline V gene (reference sequence). The CDR3 DNA reads as TGTGCCAGCAGCTTAGGCGGCTCCTACGAGCAGTACTTC. It encodes CASSLGGSYEQYF.

The chain combines TRBV7-2 with TRBJ1-6; tentatively, D is TRBD1 (6 bases). Germline values: CDR1 SGHTA, CDR2 FQGNSA. CDR3 length equals 16 residues. Trimming pared 5 bases from V and 8 bases from J, leaving 19 bases between. The DNA of the CDR3 is TGTGCCAGCAGCCAAACGGTCGACAGGACTTATTCACCCCTCCACTTT. It encodes CASSQTVDRTYSPLHF.

This chain connects TRBV5-4 to TRBJ2-7; 7 nucleotides align to TRBD1. CDR1 and CDR2 from the germline V gene are SGHNT and YYREEE (reference sequence). V dropped 4 bases and J dropped 6; count of bases not matched to a gene: 7. CDR3 length equals 13 residues. The CDR3: CASSPGQDPEQYF. The CDR3 DNA reads as TGTGCCAGCAGCCCTGGACAGGATCCCGAGCAGTACTTC.

The rearrangement uses TRBV28 and TRBJ1-5; no definite D call. Trimming took 3 bases from V and 0 from J, leaving 21 bases between them. Germline CDR1 MDHEN, CDR2 SYDVKM. The CDR3 covers 19 residues. This CDR3 reads CASSFGSANMGYSNQPQHF. The CDR3 nucleotides read TGTGCCAGCAGTTTTGGGAGTGCCAACATGGGGTATAGCAATCAGCCCCAGCATTTT.

This clone occurred once. The CDR3, as DNA: TGTGCCAGCAGTCCGACAGGGATCTCTCCTCAACCGAACACTGAAGCTTTCTTT. Its protein is CASSPTGISPQPNTEAFF. The rearrangement uses TRBV6-6 and TRBJ1-1; 7 bases align to TRBD1. Germline CDR1 reads MNHNY; CDR2 reads SVGAGI (reference sequence). V was clipped by 5 bases and J by 1 base; unmatched bases: 16. The CDR3 totals 18 residues.

The rearrangement joins TRBV4-1 to TRBJ2-7; D not certain. The CDR3 has 13 amino acids. Trimming took off 5 bases at V and 1 base at J, with 9 bases between the two ends. Germline lookup yields CDR1 MGHRA and CDR2 YSYEKL. In DNA form, the CDR3 reads TGCGCCAGCAGCACGGCAGGATCCTACGAGCAGTACTTC. Its protein product is CASSTAGSYEQYF.

The chain links TRBV18 to TRBJ2-7; perhaps TRBD2 as D (6 bases). Germline V lookup: CDR1 KGHSH, CDR2 LQKENI. Trimming left V 3 bases short and J 4 bases short, with 10 bases between. This CDR3 is built from 13 residues. Here the CDR3 reads CASSPLGGYEQYF. For the CDR3, the DNA is TGTGCCAGCTCACCTCTCGGGGGATACGAGCAGTACTTC.

This chain uses TRBV25-1 with TRBJ1-6; D unresolved. The CDR3 spans 16 residues. Germline loops: CDR1 MGHDK, CDR2 SYGVNS. V was shortened by 4 bases and J by 1 base, with 11 bases between the two germline ends. For the CDR3, the DNA is TGTGCCAGCAGTGGTCTCCACGGGTCCTATAATTCACCCCTCCACTTT. It translates to CASSGLHGSYNSPLHF.

Remarks on this clone: The missing conserved phenylalanine or tryptophan at the end of this CDR3 makes a read error likely. The DNA is omitted, as the CDR3 cannot be located on it reliably, and the CDR3 follows TCRdb's listing. The gene calls are TRBV28 and TRBJ1-1. Looked up from germline, CDR1 is MDHEN and CDR2 is SYDVKM. The CDR3 has 14 residues if both end residues are counted. This chain's CDR3 is CASSPYPKETGWIA.